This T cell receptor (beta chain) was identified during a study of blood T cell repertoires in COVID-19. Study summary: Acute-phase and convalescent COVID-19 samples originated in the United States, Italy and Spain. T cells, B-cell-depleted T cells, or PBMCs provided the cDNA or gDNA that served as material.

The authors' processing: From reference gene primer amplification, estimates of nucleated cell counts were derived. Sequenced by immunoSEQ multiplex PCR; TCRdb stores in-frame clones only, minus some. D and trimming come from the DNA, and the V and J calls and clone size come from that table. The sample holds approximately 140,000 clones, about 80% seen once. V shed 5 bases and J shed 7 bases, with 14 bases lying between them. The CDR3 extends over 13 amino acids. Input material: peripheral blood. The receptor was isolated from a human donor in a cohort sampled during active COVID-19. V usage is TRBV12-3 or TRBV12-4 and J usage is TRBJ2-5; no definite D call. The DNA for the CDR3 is TGTGCCAGCAGTCCCGGTGATGGTGGGACCCAGTACTTC. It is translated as CASSPGDGGTQYF.